Listed below are T cell receptor beta chains from one sample, sequenced in a study of T cell repertoires in cytomegalovirus infection. Their antigen targets remain unknown. TCRdb processed the reads anew with MiXCR; each CDR3 protein has one entry. The table lists more than 45,000 distinct CDR3 sequences, roughly 20% of them singletons. Specimen: CD8+ T cells from cultured PBMCs, collected from culture after CMV antigen stimulation. The receptors come from a human donor in good health (CMV status not recorded). Some clones in this sample may be carry-over from other donors' samples. CDR3s include the opening cysteine and the closing phenylalanine or tryptophan. Fields, in order: V gene, J gene, D gene, clone size, CDR3 protein, CDR3 DNA. A D gene is named only where the DNA matches it firmly. Clone size, where shown, is once, few, many, or a class for clones that have expanded.

TRBV6-2/TRBV6-3	TRBJ1-2	.	many	CASSYDLHGYTF	TGTGCCAGCAGTTACGACCTTCATGGCTACACCTTC
TRBV7-2	TRBJ2-7	TRBD2	few	CASSLGSSGSSLYEQYF	TGTGCCAGCAGCTTAGGGTCTAGCGGGAGTTCTCTCTACGAGCAGTACTTC
TRBV6-2/TRBV6-3	TRBJ2-7	.	.	CASSPSRYEQYF	TGTGCCAGCAGTCCCTCCCGCTACGAGCAGTACTTC
TRBV19	TRBJ2-1	TRBD2	.	CASSIVLSSGYNEQFF	TGTGCCAGTAGTATAGTTCTGTCTAGCGGCTACAATGAGCAGTTCTTC
TRBV2	TRBJ2-7	.	many	CASSYLDDEYF	TGTGCCAGCAGCTACTTAGATGATGAGTACTTC
TRBV24-1	TRBJ2-3	TRBD2	.	CATSDYLAGGPDTQYF	TGTGCCACCAGTGACTATCTAGCGGGAGGGCCAGATACGCAGTATTTT
TRBV29-1	TRBJ2-1	TRBD2	.	CSVGGLAGARSYNEQFF	TGCAGCGTGGGTGGACTAGCGGGCGCACGCTCCTACAATGAGCAGTTCTTC
TRBV7-8	TRBJ2-2	TRBD1	.	CASRARGQDFPGELFF	TGTGCCAGCAGAGCCAGGGGACAGGATTTTCCCGGGGAGCTGTTTTTT
TRBV7-9	TRBJ2-7	TRBD1	.	CASSSGTGVYEQYF	TGTGCCAGCAGCAGTGGGACAGGGGTCTACGAGCAGTACTTC
TRBV6-5	TRBJ1-1	.	few	CASSWSGDVGLTEAFF	TGTGCCAGCAGCTGGTCAGGGGATGTTGGTTTAACTGAAGCTTTCTTT
TRBV7-6	TRBJ2-3	.	many	CASSLMGADTQYF	TGTGCCAGCAGCCTAATGGGGGCAGATACGCAGTATTTT
TRBV11-1	TRBJ2-3	.	few	CASSLAPMGNTDTQYF	TGTGCCAGCAGCTTAGCGCCTATGGGGAACACAGATACGCAGTATTTT
TRBV14	TRBJ2-1	.	few	CASSQTGTPDPYIEQFF	TGTGCCAGCAGCCAAACCGGGACACCTGATCCTTACATTGAGCAGTTCTTC
TRBV27	TRBJ2-1	TRBD2	.	CASSSLTSGFSYNEQFF	TGTGCCAGCAGTTCCCTTACTAGCGGGTTCTCCTACAATGAGCAGTTCTTC
TRBV5-1	TRBJ2-5	TRBD1	few	CASSRGGQLREETQYF	TGCGCCAGCAGCCGAGGGGGACAGCTCAGGGAAGAGACCCAGTACTTC
TRBV15	TRBJ1-2	TRBD1	many	CATSGRDRDYGYTF	TGTGCCACCAGCGGTCGGGACAGGGACTATGGCTACACCTTC
TRBV5-1	TRBJ2-2	.	few	CASTPFGQRDTGELFF	TGCGCCAGCACCCCCTTCGGCCAGCGGGACACCGGGGAGCTGTTTTTT
TRBV28	TRBJ2-7	.	.	CASSLGLNGQGQYF	TGTGCCAGCAGTTTGGGACTTAACGGGCAAGGGCAGTACTTC
TRBV7-8	TRBJ1-4	.	.	CASSPPIQAQEKLFF	TGTGCCAGCAGCCCGCCGATTCAGGCGCAAGAAAAACTGTTTTTT
TRBV27	TRBJ2-5	.	.	CASSPTLGGTQYF	TGTGCCAGCAGTCCCACCCTGGGGGGGACCCAGTACTTC
TRBV12-3/TRBV12-4	TRBJ2-3	.	.	CASSRVDGNTDTQYF	TGTGCCAGCAGTAGGGTCGACGGCAACACAGATACGCAGTATTTT
TRBV4-3	TRBJ1-6	.	.	CASSQANSPLHF	TGCGCCAGCAGCCAGGCGAATTCACCCCTCCACTTT
TRBV9	TRBJ1-1	.	.	CASSLGPGGEAFF	TGTGCCAGCAGCCTCGGACCTGGAGGTGAAGCTTTCTTT
TRBV7-2	TRBJ1-1	.	.	CASSTYPGEEGTEAFF	TGTGCCAGCAGCACCTACCCCGGGGAGGAAGGGACTGAAGCTTTCTTT
TRBV7-9	TRBJ1-1	TRBD1	few	CATKPGQGALWNTEAFF	TGTGCCACCAAGCCGGGACAGGGGGCTTTGTGGAACACTGAAGCTTTCTTT
TRBV7-8	TRBJ2-7	TRBD2	many	CASSLDPTSGYEQYF	TGTGCCAGCAGCTTGGACCCGACTAGCGGTTACGAGCAGTACTTC
TRBV28	TRBJ2-1	TRBD2	.	CASSLLGLAGAGNEQFF	TGTGCCAGCAGTTTATTGGGACTAGCGGGAGCGGGAAATGAGCAGTTCTTC
TRBV9	TRBJ2-7	TRBD2	many	CASSATSGGSYEQYF	TGTGCCAGCAGCGCTACGAGCGGGGGGTCCTACGAGCAGTACTTC
TRBV7-8	TRBJ1-6	.	many	CASSLDRQRANSPLHF	TGTGCCAGCAGCTTAGATCGACAGCGTGCGAATTCACCCCTCCACTTT
TRBV4-1	TRBJ1-2	TRBD1	many	CASSPGQPTNYGYTF	TGCGCCAGCAGCCCGGGACAGCCAACTAACTATGGCTACACCTTC
TRBV7-8	TRBJ2-7	TRBD2	many	CASRTGGEDEQYF	TGTGCCAGCAGAACGGGAGGAGAAGACGAGCAGTACTTC
TRBV6-5	TRBJ2-6	.	many	CASSDSISSGANVLTF	TGTGCCAGCAGTGACTCGATTTCCTCTGGGGCCAACGTCCTGACTTTC
TRBV6-6	TRBJ1-2	.	.	CASSYSTLGGYTF	TGTGCCAGCAGTTACTCAACTTTGGGTGGCTACACCTTC
TRBV9	TRBJ2-7	TRBD1	.	CASSVGQGTYEQYF	TGTGCCAGCAGCGTGGGACAGGGAACCTACGAGCAGTACTTC
TRBV5-5	TRBJ2-3	.	many	CASSFTSGGTEDTQYF	TGTGCCAGCAGCTTCACATCAGGGGGGACCGAAGATACGCAGTATTTT
TRBV7-9	TRBJ2-7	.	.	CASSHVGTGYEQYF	TGTGCCAGCAGCCACGTTGGGACCGGCTACGAGCAGTACTTC
TRBV7-2	TRBJ1-2	TRBD1	few	CASRLPGQGNNGYTF	TGTGCCAGCAGGCTTCCGGGACAGGGGAACAATGGCTACACCTTC